A single sample gave rise to the 24 T cell receptor beta chains below, sequenced in a study of CD8+ T cells in alopecia areata. Extraction of RNA preceded its reverse transcription into cDNA, which served as the sequencing template. Method: immunoSEQ multiplex PCR; TCRdb's copy keeps in-frame clones and lacks some. The sample shows around 100,000 clones, about three fifths of them seen only once. Indicated treatment: oral pan-JAK inhibitor, 5-10 mg twice daily. The sequencing here drew on CD8+ T cells sorted from blood, taken at approximately week 55, from a patient treated with tofacitinib. These receptors originate from a human donor with alopecia areata.

V gene TRBV6-6 combines with J gene TRBJ1-2; the D is unclear. Germline V gene data show CDR1 as MNHNY and CDR2 as SVGAGI (reference sequence). Trimming stripped 6 bases from V and 6 bases from J, with 14 bases between. The CDR3 totals 13 residues. CDR3 nucleotides: TGTGCCAGCAGCGACTGGCCCGCTAATGGCTACACCTTC. It encodes CASSDWPANGYTF.

The chain carries TRBV7-2 and TRBJ2-3; possibly TRBD1 or TRBD2 for D (5 bases each). CDR3 length: 14 amino acids. Between the trimmed V and J ends, which lost 0 bases and 2 bases, there was a span of 6 bases. The germline gives CDR1 SGHTA, CDR2 FQGNSA. The CDR3 reads CASSLAGVTDTQYF. In nucleotides, the CDR3 is TGTGCCAGCAGCTTAGCGGGGGTCACAGATACGCAGTATTTT. Drawing the rest from reference TRBV7-2 and TRBJ2-3, the complete variable domain is GAGVSQSPSNKVTEKGKDVELRCDPISGHTALYWYRQSLGQGLEFLIYFQGNSAPDKSGLPSDRFSAERTGGSVSTLTIQRTQQEDSAVYLCASSLAGVTDTQYFGPGTRLTVL.

This clone came up a few times. V usage is TRBV7-8 and J usage is TRBJ2-1; a possible D gene is TRBD2 (5 bases). There are 15 residues in the CDR3. With 1 base removed from V and 5 bases from J, the gap between germline ends came to 12 bases. Germline CDR1 and CDR2: SGHVS and FQNEAQ. CDR3 DNA sequence: TGTGCCAGCAGCTTAGTAGGCGGGTTCGACAATGAGCAGTTCTTC. Translation gives CASSLVGGFDNEQFF.

CDR3 DNA: TGTGCCAGTCGGGGGTACACCTACGAGCAGTACTTC. This translates into CASRGYTYEQYF. The chain links TRBV7-9 to TRBJ2-7; weak D call: TRBD2 (6 bases). V was pared by 9 bases and J by 2 bases, with 11 bases between. The CDR3 consists of 12 residues. Looked up from germline, CDR1 is SEHNR and CDR2 is FQNEAQ (reference sequence).

This clone was picked up a small number of times. This chain links TRBV5-6 with TRBJ1-5; D not resolved. CDR1 and CDR2 from the germline V gene are SGHDT and YYEEEE. Trimming left V 0 bases short and J 3 bases short, with 10 bases between. This CDR3 comprises 15 residues. This CDR3 is CASSLGVLNNQPQHF. Written as DNA, the CDR3 is TGTGCCAGCAGCTTGGGGGTGTTGAACAATCAGCCCCAGCATTTT.

The genes are TRBV6-6 and TRBJ1-2; 9 nucleotides line up with TRBD1. The germline gives CDR1 MNHNY, CDR2 SVGAGI (reference sequence). V lost 10 bases to trimming and J lost 6 bases; unmatched junction nucleotides: 18. This CDR3 contains 16 residues. The CDR3 region has the DNA TGTGCCACCATAGACGCTTGGGACAGGGATTCGGATGGCTACACCTTC. Protein product: CATIDAWDRDSDGYTF.

The J gene is TRBJ2-2, the V gene TRBV7-6; TRBD1 might be the D (5 bases). CDR1 is SGHVS, CDR2 FNYEAQ, per germline. The CDR3 loop spans 14 amino acids. V was pared by 5 bases and J by 0 bases, with 7 bases between. In DNA, the CDR3 is TGTGCCAGCAGCCCAGGGACGAACACCGGGGAGCTGTTTTTT. Translation: CASSPGTNTGELFF.

The chain joins TRBV6-4 to TRBJ1-2; D unresolved. Per germline, CDR1 MRHNA and CDR2 SNTAGT. V lost 2 bases and J 2 bases, leaving 15 bases between the germline ends. The CDR3 covers 16 residues. The CDR3 spells CASSDPQLRLNYGYTF. The DNA of the CDR3 is TGTGCCAGCAGTGACCCACAGCTGCGTTTGAACTATGGCTACACCTTC.

This clone was recorded a few times. This chain joins TRBV2 and TRBJ1-2; a possible D gene is TRBD1 (6 bases). V gave up 7 bases and J gave up 5 bases, with 14 bases separating them. In germline, CDR1 is SNHLY, CDR2 FYNNEI. The CDR3 spans 13 residues. The DNA for the CDR3 is TGTGCCAGCACACAACAGGGCATTTATGGCTACACCTTC. Residues: CASTQQGIYGYTF.

The table lists this clone with a few counts. The chain couples TRBV13 to TRBJ2-2; no definite D call. CDR1 is PRHDT, CDR2 FYEKMQ, per germline (reference sequence). The CDR3 spans 14 residues. V lost 0 bases to trimming and J lost 4 bases, with 6 bases between them. The CDR3 nucleotides are TGTGCCAGCAGCTTAGGCGTAGTCACCGGGGAGCTGTTTTTT. It specifies CASSLGVVTGELFF.

V and J are TRBV19 and TRBJ2-3, with D unresolved. Germline lookup yields CDR1 LNHDA and CDR2 SQIVND (reference sequence). The ends were cut back, 2 bases at V and 6 bases at J, with 6 bases in the middle. This CDR3 is 12 amino acids long. The CDR3 bases are TGTGCCAGTAGTATAAGTGTGGATACGCAGTATTTT. Protein: CASSISVDTQYF.

The J gene is TRBJ2-3, the V gene TRBV30, with 9 bases identical to TRBD1. The trim removed 1 base at V and 2 bases at J, leaving 4 bases unmatched. Germline lookup yields CDR1 GTSNPN and CDR2 SVGIG (reference sequence). The CDR3 consists of 15 residues. CDR3 DNA: TGTGCCTGGAGTGGACAGGGGGGGACCACAGATACGCAGTATTTT. Encoded protein: CAWSGQGGTTDTQYF.

The chain links TRBV7-6 to TRBJ1-3; D not certain. The CDR3 consists of 13 residues. The V end lost 5 bases, the J end lost 0 bases, and 5 bases lay between the germline ends. Germline V gives CDR1 SGHVS, CDR2 FNYEAQ. This CDR3 reads CASSPDSGNTIYF. The CDR3 DNA sequence: TGTGCCAGCAGCCCTGACTCTGGAAACACCATATATTTT.

The CDR3 nucleotides are TGTGCCTGGATCGGACAGGGATCCTACGAGCAGTACTTC. Translated, it gives CAWIGQGSYEQYF. The chain combines TRBV30 with TRBJ2-7; 8 bases match TRBD1. J was trimmed by 1 base and V by 4 bases; bases with no gene match: 3. The CDR3 is made up of 13 amino acids. The V gene's germline CDR1 is GTSNPN and CDR2 SVGIG (reference sequence).

V and J are TRBV7-6 and TRBJ1-6; D might be TRBD1 (5 bases). Germline V gives CDR1 SGHVS, CDR2 FNYEAQ. The CDR3 contains 14 residues. Deletions cut 4 bases from V and 7 bases from J, with 11 bases between. CDR3 nucleotides: TGTGCCAGCAGCTGGGACGCTTCCAATTCACCCCTCCACTTT. Amino acids: CASSWDASNSPLHF.

The chain is built from TRBV18 and TRBJ2-3; D perhaps matches TRBD2 (6 bases). CDR3 size: 15 residues. V lost 6 bases and J lost 2, with 15 bases in between. Germline V CDR1 and CDR2: KGHSH, LQKENI. The CDR3 here is CASSPGDGFTDTQYF. The CDR3 nucleotides are TGTGCCAGCTCCCCGGGGGACGGATTCACAGATACGCAGTATTTT.

This rearrangement joins TRBV29-1 to TRBJ2-7, with 10 bases fitting TRBD1. The CDR3 has 13 amino acids. Germline V gene data show CDR1 as SQVTM and CDR2 as ANQGSEA. J gave up 0 bases and V 4 bases, and 0 bases lay outside the gene matches. The chain's CDR3 is CSVGQGASYEQYF. The CDR3 DNA reads as TGCAGCGTTGGACAGGGGGCCTCCTACGAGCAGTACTTC.

This clone came up a few times. The chain has TRBV13 and TRBJ2-7; D not resolved. CDR1 and CDR2 (germline): PRHDT, FYEKMQ (reference sequence). The CDR3 is 14 amino acids. Trimming cost V 4 bases and J 0 bases, with 10 bases left between them. CDR3 DNA sequence: TGTGCCAGCAGCTCCGACAAGAACTCCTACGAGCAGTACTTC. Its protein is CASSSDKNSYEQYF.

The rearrangement links TRBV6-5 to TRBJ2-1; TRBD1 might be the D (7 bases). V lost 2 bases and J 4 bases, leaving 12 bases between the germline ends. CDR1 and CDR2 (germline): MNHEY, SVGAGI. This CDR3 is built from 15 residues. DNA for the CDR3: TGTGCCAGCAGTTACGGGCAGGGGGGTTACAATGAGCAGTTCTTC. Translating gives CASSYGQGGYNEQFF.

This clone was detected once. The rearrangement joins TRBV30 to TRBJ1-1, with TRBD1 matching 10 bases. The ends lost 1 base at V and 0 bases at J; junction bases unmatched: 14. This CDR3 has 19 residues. The germline CDR1 and CDR2 sequences are GTSNPN and SVGIG (reference sequence). The CDR3 here is CAWSGPPWTGGDMNTEAFF. The CDR3 nucleotides read TGTGCCTGGAGTGGACCCCCCTGGACAGGGGGGGACATGAACACTGAAGCTTTCTTT.

V usage is TRBV30 and J usage is TRBJ1-4; perhaps TRBD1 as D (5 bases). There are 13 residues in the CDR3. V was trimmed by 7 bases and J by 7 bases, leaving 16 bases between them. The V gene's germline CDR1 is GTSNPN and CDR2 SVGIG (reference sequence). CDR3 amino acids: CASRGFQGEKLFF. The CDR3 region has the DNA TGTGCCTCGCGGGGTTTTCAGGGTGAAAAACTGTTTTTT.

The V and J genes are TRBV30 and TRBJ2-1; a weak D match, TRBD2 (6 bases). The V end lost 7 bases, the J end lost 8 bases, and 15 bases lay between the germline ends. The CDR3 runs to 12 residues. CDR1 and CDR2 from the germline V gene are GTSNPN and SVGIG (reference sequence). The CDR3 region has the DNA TGTGCCTATAGGGAGCGGGTTGATGAGCAGTTCTTC. Amino acid sequence: CAYRERVDEQFF.

The chain combines TRBV7-9 with TRBJ1-1; D remains unclear. Germline values: CDR1 SEHNR, CDR2 FQNEAQ (reference sequence). This CDR3 contains 13 residues. Trimming removed 3 bases at V and 1 base at J, with 6 bases between. This chain's CDR3 is CASSLNWNTEAFF. For the CDR3, the DNA is TGTGCCAGCAGCTTGAACTGGAACACTGAAGCTTTCTTT. Variable domain in full (rest from reference TRBV7-9 and TRBJ1-1): DTGVSQNPRHKITKRGQNVTFRCDPISEHNRLYWYRQTLGQGPEFLTYFQNEAQLEKSRLLSDRFSAERPKGSFSTLEIQRTEQGDSAMYLCASSLNWNTEAFFGQGTRLTVV.

A few counts support this clone. V is TRBV7-9 and J is TRBJ2-2, with D perhaps matching TRBD2 (5 bases). This CDR3 contains 18 residues. The germline CDR1 and CDR2 sequences are SEHNR and FQNEAQ (reference sequence). The germline V and J ends were trimmed by 1 base and 4 bases, with 19 bases remaining between them. This CDR3 reads CASSLGRPLSGSTGELFF. In nucleotides, the CDR3 is TGTGCCAGCAGCTTAGGGCGGCCTCTGTCGGGATCCACCGGGGAGCTGTTTTTT.